This T cell receptor (beta chain) derives from a study of response to subunit inactivated influenza vaccine. This CDR3 comprises 16 residues. Germline V gene data show CDR1 as SGHVS and CDR2 as FQNEAQ. V trimming: 0 bases; J trimming: 2 bases; junction bases outside the gene matches: 4. Study-level results: New T cells are recruited in small numbers by each seasonal influenza vaccination, according to the authors' suggestion.

TCRdb reprocessed the RT-PCR reads via MiXCR and lists one record per CDR3 protein. The sample yields almost 600,000 distinct CDR3 sequences, about 15% seen once. Note on this clonotype: Its antigen is unknown.

The sequence came from a man aged 50-60 years who received an inactivated influenza vaccine. The specimen comprised PBMCs from blood, sampled approximately 13 days after vaccination. The chain uses TRBV7-8 and TRBJ2-5; 9 bases map to TRBD1. This CDR3 reads CASSLAGQGTQETQYF. CDR3 nucleotides: TGTGCCAGCAGCTTAGCGGGACAGGGAACTCAAGAGACCCAGTACTTC.